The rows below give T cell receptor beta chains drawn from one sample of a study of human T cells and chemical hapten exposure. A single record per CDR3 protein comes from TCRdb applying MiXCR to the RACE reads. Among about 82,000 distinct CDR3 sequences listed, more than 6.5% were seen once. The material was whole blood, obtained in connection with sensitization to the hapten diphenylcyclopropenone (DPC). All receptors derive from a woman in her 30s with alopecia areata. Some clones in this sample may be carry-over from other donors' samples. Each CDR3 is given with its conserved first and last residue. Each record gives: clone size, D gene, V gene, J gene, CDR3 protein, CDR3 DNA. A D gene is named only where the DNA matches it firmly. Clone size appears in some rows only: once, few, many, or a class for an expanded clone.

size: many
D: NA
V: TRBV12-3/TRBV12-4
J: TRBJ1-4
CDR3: CASSFGGDREKLFF
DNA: TGTGCCAGCAGTTTTGGGGGGGATCGTGAAAAACTGTTTTTT

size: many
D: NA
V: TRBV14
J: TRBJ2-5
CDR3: CASSPPGVSQETQYF
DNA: TGTGCCAGCAGCCCCCCCGGGGTGTCACAAGAGACCCAGTACTTC

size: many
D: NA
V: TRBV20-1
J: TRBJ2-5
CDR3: CSARWGQETQYF
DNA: TGCAGTGCTAGGTGGGGACAAGAGACCCAGTACTTC

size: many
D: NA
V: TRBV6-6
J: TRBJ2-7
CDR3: CASSPSDRSSYEQYF
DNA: TGTGCCAGCAGCCCCTCCGACCGGAGCTCCTACGAGCAGTACTTC

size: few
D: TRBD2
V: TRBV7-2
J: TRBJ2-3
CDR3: CASSGGELAGPPGSTDTQYF
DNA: TGTGCCAGCAGCGGGGGGGAACTAGCGGGCCCTCCCGGAAGCACAGATACGCAGTATTTT

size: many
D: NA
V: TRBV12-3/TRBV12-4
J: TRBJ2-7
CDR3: CASSPPGSVGGHIYEQYF
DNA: TGTGCCAGCAGTCCCCCTGGATCCGTCGGGGGGCATATCTACGAGCAGTACTTC

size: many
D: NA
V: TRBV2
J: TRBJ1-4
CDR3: CASSPQTTNEKLFF
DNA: TGTGCCAGCAGTCCACAGACAACTAATGAAAAACTGTTTTTT

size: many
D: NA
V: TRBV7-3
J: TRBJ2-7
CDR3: CASSLGGNREAEQYF
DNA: TGTGCCAGCAGCTTAGGAGGCAACAGGGAGGCCGAGCAGTACTTC

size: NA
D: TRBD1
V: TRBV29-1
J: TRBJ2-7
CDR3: CSVEVGAGGEQYF
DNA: TGCAGCGTTGAAGTAGGGGCAGGGGGAGAGCAGTACTTC

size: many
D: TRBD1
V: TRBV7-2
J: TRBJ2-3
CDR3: CASSLGGQGGTDTQYF
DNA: TGTGCCAGCAGCTTAGGAGGACAGGGAGGCACAGATACGCAGTATTTT

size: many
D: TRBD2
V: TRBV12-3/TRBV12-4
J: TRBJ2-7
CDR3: CASSPGLAVPYEQYF
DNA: TGTGCCAGCAGTCCAGGACTAGCGGTGCCCTACGAGCAGTACTTC

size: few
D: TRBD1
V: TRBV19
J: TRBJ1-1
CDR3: CASGRQGNSEAFF
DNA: TGTGCCAGTGGCCGACAGGGAAATTCTGAAGCTTTCTTT

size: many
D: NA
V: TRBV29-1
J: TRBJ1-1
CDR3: CSVGGQLNTEAFF
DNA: TGCAGCGTCGGGGGGCAACTGAACACTGAAGCTTTCTTT

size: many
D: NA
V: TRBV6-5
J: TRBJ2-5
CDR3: CASSYSYPLGAQYF
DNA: TGTGCCAGCAGTTACTCGTACCCCCTAGGGGCCCAGTACTTC

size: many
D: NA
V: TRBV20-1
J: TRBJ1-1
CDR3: CSAGDRNTEAFF
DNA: TGCAGTGCCGGTGACAGGAACACTGAAGCTTTCTTT

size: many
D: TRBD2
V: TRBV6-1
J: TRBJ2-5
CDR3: CASSEWDGGEETQYF
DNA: TGTGCCAGCAGTGAATGGGACGGGGGGGAAGAGACCCAGTACTTC

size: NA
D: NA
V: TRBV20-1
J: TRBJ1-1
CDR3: CSALNRQVYTEAFF
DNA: TGCAGTGCCTTGAACCGACAGGTCTACACTGAAGCTTTCTTT

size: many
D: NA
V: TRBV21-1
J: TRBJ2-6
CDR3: CASNSTDLLTF
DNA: TGTGCCAGCAACTCCACGGATCTCCTGACTTTC

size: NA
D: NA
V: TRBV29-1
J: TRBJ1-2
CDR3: CSVEPRGGGGYTF
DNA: TGCAGCGTTGAACCCCGGGGAGGAGGTGGCTACACCTTC

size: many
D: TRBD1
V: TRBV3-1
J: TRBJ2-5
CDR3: CASSQGTGRETQYF
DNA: TGTGCCAGCAGCCAGGGGACAGGGAGGGAGACCCAGTACTTC

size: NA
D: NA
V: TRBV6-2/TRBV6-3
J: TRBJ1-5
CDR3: CASTVSWAGGQPQHF
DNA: TGTGCCAGCACCGTAAGCTGGGCCGGGGGGCAGCCCCAGCATTTT

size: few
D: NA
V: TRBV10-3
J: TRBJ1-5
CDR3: CAISESAGIAQGQPQHF
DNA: TGTGCCATCAGTGAGTCTGCAGGTATTGCCCAAGGTCAGCCCCAGCATTTT

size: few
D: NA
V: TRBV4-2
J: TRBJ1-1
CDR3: CASSQDWQNTEAFF
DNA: TGTGCCAGCAGCCAAGATTGGCAGAACACTGAAGCTTTCTTT

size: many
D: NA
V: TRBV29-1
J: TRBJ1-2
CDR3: CSVERNYGYTF
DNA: TGCAGCGTTGAAAGAAACTATGGCTACACCTTC

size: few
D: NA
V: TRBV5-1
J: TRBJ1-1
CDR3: CASGGGSNTEAFF
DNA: TGCGCCAGCGGGGGGGGATCTAACACTGAAGCTTTCTTT

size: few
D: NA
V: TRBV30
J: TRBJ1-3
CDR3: CAWSRGVTGNTIYF
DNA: TGTGCCTGGAGCCGAGGGGTGACTGGAAACACCATATATTTT

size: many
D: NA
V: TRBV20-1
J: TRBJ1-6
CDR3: CSATRGHNSPLHF
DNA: TGCAGTGCCACCAGGGGCCATAATTCACCCCTCCACTTT

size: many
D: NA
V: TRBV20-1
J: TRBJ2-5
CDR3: CSARVWAGDETQYF
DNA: TGCAGTGCTAGAGTCTGGGCAGGGGATGAGACCCAGTACTTC

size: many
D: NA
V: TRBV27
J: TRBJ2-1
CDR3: CASSLSVDEQFF
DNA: TGTGCCAGCAGTTTATCCGTGGATGAGCAGTTCTTC

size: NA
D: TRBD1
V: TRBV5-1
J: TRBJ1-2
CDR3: CASSLTGGQGYTF
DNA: TGCGCCAGCAGCTTGACAGGGGGCCAAGGCTACACCTTC

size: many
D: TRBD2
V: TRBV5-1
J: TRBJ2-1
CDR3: CASSLQSGGNYNEQFF
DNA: TGCGCCAGCAGCTTGCAGAGCGGGGGGAACTACAATGAGCAGTTCTTC

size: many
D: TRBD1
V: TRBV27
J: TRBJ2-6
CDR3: CASIERGQPLSGANVLTF
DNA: TGTGCCAGCATAGAAAGGGGACAGCCCCTCTCTGGGGCCAACGTCCTGACTTTC

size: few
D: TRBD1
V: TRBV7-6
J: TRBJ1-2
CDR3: CASSPQGAGSYGYTF
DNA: TGTGCCAGCAGCCCCCAGGGGGCTGGAAGCTATGGCTACACCTTC

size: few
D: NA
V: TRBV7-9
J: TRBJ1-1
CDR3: CASSHGQQNTEAFF
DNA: TGTGCCAGCAGCCATGGACAGCAGAACACTGAAGCTTTCTTT

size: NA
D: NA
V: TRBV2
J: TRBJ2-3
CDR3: CASTPGQTPADTQYF
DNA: TGTGCCAGCACGCCAGGGCAGACGCCGGCAGATACGCAGTATTTT

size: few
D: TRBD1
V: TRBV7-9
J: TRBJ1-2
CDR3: CASSTGGGGYTF
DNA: TGTGCCAGCAGCACAGGGGGCGGTGGCTACACCTTC

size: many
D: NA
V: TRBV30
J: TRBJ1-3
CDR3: CAWCRDVTSGNTIYF
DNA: TGTGCCTGGTGCCGGGACGTTACCTCTGGAAACACCATATATTTT

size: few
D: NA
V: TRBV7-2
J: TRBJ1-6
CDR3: CASSPGRYNSPLHF
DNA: TGTGCCAGCAGCCCGGGAAGGTATAATTCACCCCTCCACTTT

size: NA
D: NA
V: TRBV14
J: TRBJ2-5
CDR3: CASSTRDRDLQETQYF
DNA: TGTGCCAGCAGCACCCGAGACCGGGACTTACAAGAGACCCAGTACTTC

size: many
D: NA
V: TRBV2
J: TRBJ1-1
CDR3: CASTRDAWMATEAFF
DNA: TGTGCCAGCACCAGGGATGCTTGGATGGCGACTGAAGCTTTCTTT

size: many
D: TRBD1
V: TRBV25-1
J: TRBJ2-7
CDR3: CASRQGAYHEQYF
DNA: TGTGCCAGTAGACAGGGGGCATACCACGAGCAGTACTTC

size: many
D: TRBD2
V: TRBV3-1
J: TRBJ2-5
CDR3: CASSQGTSVETQYF
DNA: TGTGCCAGCAGCCAGGGGACTAGCGTTGAGACCCAGTACTTC

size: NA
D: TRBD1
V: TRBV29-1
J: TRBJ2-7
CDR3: CSAERQGGYEQYF
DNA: TGCAGCGCGGAAAGACAGGGGGGCTACGAGCAGTACTTC

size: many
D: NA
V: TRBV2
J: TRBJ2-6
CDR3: CASSAGPGGAGANVLTF
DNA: TGTGCCAGCAGTGCAGGGCCAGGAGGGGCTGGGGCCAACGTCCTGACTTTC

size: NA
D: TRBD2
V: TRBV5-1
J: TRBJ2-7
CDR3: CASSSGLAGGTSSYEQYF
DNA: TGCGCCAGCAGCTCGGGACTAGCGGGGGGGACCAGCTCCTACGAGCAGTACTTC

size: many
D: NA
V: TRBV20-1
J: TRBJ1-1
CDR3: CSARVPFTFITFF
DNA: TGCAGTGCTAGAGTACCCTTTACCTTCATAACTTTCTTT

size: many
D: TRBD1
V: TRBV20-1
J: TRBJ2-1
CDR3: CSASRDRGNEQFF
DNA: TGCAGTGCTTCCCGGGACAGGGGGAATGAGCAGTTCTTC

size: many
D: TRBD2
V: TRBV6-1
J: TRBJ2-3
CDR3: CATCGGLSTDTQYF
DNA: TGTGCCACCTGCGGGGGACTAAGCACAGATACGCAGTATTTT

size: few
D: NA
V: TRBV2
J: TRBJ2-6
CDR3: CASVGQPSGANVLTF
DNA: TGTGCCAGCGTCGGCCAGCCCTCTGGGGCCAACGTCCTGACTTTC

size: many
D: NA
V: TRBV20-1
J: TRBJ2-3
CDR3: CSARVTGDFTDTQYF
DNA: TGCAGTGCTAGAGTAACGGGGGACTTCACAGATACGCAGTATTTT

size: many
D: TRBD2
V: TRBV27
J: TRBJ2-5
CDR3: CASSLESSGRQETQYF
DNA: TGTGCCAGCAGTTTAGAGTCTAGCGGCCGCCAAGAGACCCAGTACTTC